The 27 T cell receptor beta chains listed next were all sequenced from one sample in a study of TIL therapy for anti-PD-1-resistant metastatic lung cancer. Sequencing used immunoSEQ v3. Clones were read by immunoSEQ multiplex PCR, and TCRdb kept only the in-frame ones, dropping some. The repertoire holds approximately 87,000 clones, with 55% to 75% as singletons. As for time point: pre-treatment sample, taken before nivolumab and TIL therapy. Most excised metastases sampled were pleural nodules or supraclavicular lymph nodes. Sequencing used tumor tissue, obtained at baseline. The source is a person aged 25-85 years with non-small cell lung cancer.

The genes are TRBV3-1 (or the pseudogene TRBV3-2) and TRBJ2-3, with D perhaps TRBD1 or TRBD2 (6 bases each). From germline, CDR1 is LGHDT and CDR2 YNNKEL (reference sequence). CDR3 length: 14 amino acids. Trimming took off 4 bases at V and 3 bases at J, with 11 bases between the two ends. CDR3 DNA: TGTGCCAGCAGCCCGGGGGCAGGAACAGATACGCAGTATTTT. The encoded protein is CASSPGAGTDTQYF.

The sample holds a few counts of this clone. The CDR3 reads CASSPGGFYEQYF. For the CDR3, the DNA is TGCGCCAGCAGCCCGGGAGGCTTCTACGAGCAGTACTTC. This rearrangement joins TRBV10-1 to TRBJ2-7; TRBD2 matches 7 bases. Per germline, CDR1 WNHNN and CDR2 SYGVQD (reference sequence). There are 13 residues in the CDR3. V shed 6 bases, J shed 3 bases, and the junction held 5 bases outside the gene matches.

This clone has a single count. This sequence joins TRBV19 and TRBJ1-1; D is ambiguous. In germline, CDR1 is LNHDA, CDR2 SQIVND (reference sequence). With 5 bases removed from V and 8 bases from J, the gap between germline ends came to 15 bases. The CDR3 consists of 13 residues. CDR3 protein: CASSYGASGEAFF. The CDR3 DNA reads TGTGCCAGTAGTTATGGAGCGTCTGGGGAAGCTTTCTTT. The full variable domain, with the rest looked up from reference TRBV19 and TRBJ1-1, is DGGITQSPKYLFRKEGQNVTLSCEQNLNHDAMYWYRQDPGQGLRLIYYSQIVNDFQKGDIAEGYSVSREKKESFPLTVTSAQKNPTAFYLCASSYGASGEAFFGQGTRLTVV.

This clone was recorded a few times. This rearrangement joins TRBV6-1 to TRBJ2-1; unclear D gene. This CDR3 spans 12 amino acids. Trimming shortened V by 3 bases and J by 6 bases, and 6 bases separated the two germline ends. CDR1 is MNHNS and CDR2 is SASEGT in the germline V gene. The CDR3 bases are TGTGCCAGCAGTGATACAATCAATGAGCAGTTCTTC. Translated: CASSDTINEQFF.

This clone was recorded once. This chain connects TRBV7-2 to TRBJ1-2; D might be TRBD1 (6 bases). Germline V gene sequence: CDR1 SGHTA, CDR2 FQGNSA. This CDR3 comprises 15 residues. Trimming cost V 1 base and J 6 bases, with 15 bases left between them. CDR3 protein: CASSLGAGTKNGYTF. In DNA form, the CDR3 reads TGTGCCAGCAGCTTAGGGGCAGGGACAAAAAATGGCTACACCTTC.

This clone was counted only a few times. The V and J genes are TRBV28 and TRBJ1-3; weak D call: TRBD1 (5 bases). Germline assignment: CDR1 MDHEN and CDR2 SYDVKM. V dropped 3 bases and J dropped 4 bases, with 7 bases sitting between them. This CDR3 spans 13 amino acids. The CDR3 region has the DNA TGTGCCAGCAGTTTGACAGCCGGAAACACCATATATTTT. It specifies CASSLTAGNTIYF.

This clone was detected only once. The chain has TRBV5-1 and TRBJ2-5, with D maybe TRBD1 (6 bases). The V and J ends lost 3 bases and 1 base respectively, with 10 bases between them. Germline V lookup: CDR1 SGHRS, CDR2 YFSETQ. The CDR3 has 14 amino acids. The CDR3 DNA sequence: TGCGCCAGCAGCTCGGACAGCTCCCAAGAGACCCAGTACTTC. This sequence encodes CASSSDSSQETQYF.

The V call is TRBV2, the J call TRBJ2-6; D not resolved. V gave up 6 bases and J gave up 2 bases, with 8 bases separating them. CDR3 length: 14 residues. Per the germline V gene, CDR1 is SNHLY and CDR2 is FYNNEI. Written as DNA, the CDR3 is TGTGCCAGCAGCGCTTTGGCTGGGGCCAACGTCCTGACTTTC. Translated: CASSALAGANVLTF.

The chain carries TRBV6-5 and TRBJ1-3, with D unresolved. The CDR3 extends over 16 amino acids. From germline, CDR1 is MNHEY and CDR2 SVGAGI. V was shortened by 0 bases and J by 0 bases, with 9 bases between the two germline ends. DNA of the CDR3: TGTGCCAGCAGTTACTCCCTTCCAGACTCTGGAAACACCATATATTTT. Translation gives CASSYSLPDSGNTIYF.

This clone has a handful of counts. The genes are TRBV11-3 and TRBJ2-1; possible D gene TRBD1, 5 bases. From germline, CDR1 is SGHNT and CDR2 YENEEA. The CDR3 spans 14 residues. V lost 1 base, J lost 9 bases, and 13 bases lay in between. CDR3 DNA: TGTGCCAGCAGCTTAGGGCTAGAGGACATTGAGCAGTTCTTC. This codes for CASSLGLEDIEQFF.

The chain's CDR3 is CAISEGLAGGNEQFF. Here the CDR3 DNA reads TGTGCCATCAGTGAGGGGTTAGCGGGAGGAAATGAGCAGTTCTTC. V is TRBV10-3 and J is TRBJ2-1, with TRBD2 matching 10 bases. Germline loops: CDR1 ENHRY, CDR2 SYGVKD. Losses at the gene ends were 2 bases for V and 7 bases for J; bases not matched to a gene: 5. This CDR3 is 15 amino acids long.

In DNA form, the CDR3 reads TGTGCCAGCAGTTTGACCATCCGGAACACTGAAGCTTTCTTT. Protein: CASSLTIRNTEAFF. The chain is built from TRBV28 and TRBJ1-1; D uncertain. CDR3 size: 14 residues. Deletions cut 3 bases from V and 1 base from J, with 9 bases between. Germline V gene sequence: CDR1 MDHEN, CDR2 SYDVKM. The full variable domain, rest sourced from reference TRBV28 and TRBJ1-1, is DVKVTQSSRYLVKRTGEKVFLECVQDMDHENMFWYRQDPGLGLRLIYFSYDVKMKEKGDIPEGYSVSREKKERFSLILESASTNQTSMYLCASSLTIRNTEAFFGQGTRLTVV.

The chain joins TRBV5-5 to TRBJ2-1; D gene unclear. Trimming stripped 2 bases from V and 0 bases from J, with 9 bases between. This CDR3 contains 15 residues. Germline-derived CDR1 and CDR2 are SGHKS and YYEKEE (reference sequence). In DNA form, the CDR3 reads TGTGCCAGCAGCTTCAGAGGCAACTCCTACAATGAGCAGTTCTTC. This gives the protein CASSFRGNSYNEQFF.

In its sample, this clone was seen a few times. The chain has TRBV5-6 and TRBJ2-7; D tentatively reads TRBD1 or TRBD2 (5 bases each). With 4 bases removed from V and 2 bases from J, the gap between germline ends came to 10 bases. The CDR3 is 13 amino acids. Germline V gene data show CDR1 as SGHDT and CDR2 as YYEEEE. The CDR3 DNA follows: TGTGCCAGCAGCCAGGGACCAACCTACGAGCAGTACTTC. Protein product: CASSQGPTYEQYF.

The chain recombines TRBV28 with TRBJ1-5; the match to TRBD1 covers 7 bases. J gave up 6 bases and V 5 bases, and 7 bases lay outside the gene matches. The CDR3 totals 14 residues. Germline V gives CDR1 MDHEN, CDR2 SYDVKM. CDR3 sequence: CASSPSTGSQPQHF. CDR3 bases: TGTGCCAGCAGTCCATCGACAGGGAGTCAGCCCCAGCATTTT.

DNA for the CDR3: TGTGCCAGCAGTTTAGGGGGACTAGTAATTTCGGAGACCCAGTACTTC. As protein: CASSLGGLVISETQYF. The rearrangement joins TRBV28 to TRBJ2-5; 8 positions match TRBD2. V was pared by 2 bases and J by 5 bases, with 10 bases of the junction left unmatched. The CDR3 runs to 16 residues. Germline CDR1 is MDHEN and CDR2 is SYDVKM.

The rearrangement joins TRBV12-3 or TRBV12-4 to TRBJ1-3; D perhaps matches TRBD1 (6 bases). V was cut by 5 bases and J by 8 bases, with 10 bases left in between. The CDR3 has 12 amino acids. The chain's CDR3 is CASSLQGYTIYF. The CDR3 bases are TGTGCCAGCAGTCTACAGGGATACACCATATATTTT.

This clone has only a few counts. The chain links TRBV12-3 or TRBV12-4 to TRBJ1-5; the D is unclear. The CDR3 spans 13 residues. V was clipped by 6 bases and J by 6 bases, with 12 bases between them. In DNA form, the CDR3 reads TGTGCCAGCAGCCGGGCCCCACCTCAGCCCCAGCATTTT. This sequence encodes CASSRAPPQPQHF.

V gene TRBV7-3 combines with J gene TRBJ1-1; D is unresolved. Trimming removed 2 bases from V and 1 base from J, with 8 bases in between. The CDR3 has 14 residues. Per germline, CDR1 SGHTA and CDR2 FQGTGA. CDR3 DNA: TGTGCCAGCAGCTTACGGGGTTGGAACACTGAAGCTTTCTTT. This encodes CASSLRGWNTEAFF.

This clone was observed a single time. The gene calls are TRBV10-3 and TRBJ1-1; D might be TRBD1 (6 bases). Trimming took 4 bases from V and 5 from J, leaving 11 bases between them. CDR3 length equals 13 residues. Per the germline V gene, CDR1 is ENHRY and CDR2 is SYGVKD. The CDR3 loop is CAISVGASTEAFF. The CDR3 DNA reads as TGTGCCATCAGTGTGGGGGCGTCTACTGAAGCTTTCTTT.

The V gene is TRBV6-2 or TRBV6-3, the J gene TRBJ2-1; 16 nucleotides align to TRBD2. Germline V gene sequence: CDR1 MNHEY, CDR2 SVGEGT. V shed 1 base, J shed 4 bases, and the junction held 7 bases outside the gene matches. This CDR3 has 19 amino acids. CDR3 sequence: CASSYLTGTSGGVYNEQFF. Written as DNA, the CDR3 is TGTGCCAGCAGTTACTTGACCGGGACTAGCGGGGGGGTGTACAATGAGCAGTTCTTC.

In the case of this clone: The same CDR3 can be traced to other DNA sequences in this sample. CDR3 in amino acids: CASSPRQGVYEQYF. In DNA form, the CDR3 reads TGTGCCAGCTCACCTCGGCAGGGGGTCTACGAGCAGTACTTC. V is TRBV18 and J is TRBJ2-7; 7 nucleotides agree with TRBD1. Germline V CDR1 and CDR2: KGHSH, LQKENI. J was trimmed by 3 bases and V by 3 bases; bases with no gene match: 5. This CDR3 is built from 14 residues.

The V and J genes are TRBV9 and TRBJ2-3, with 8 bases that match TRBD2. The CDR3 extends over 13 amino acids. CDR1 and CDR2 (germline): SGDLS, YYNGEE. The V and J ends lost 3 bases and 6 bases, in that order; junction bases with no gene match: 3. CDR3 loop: CASSGTSRDTQYF. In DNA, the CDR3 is TGTGCCAGCAGCGGGACTAGCAGGGATACGCAGTATTTT.

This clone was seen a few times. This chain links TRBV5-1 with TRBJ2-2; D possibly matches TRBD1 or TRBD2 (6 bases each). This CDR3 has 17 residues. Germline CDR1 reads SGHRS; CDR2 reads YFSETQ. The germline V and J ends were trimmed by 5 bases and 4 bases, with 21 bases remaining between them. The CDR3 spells CASSSGAGWEITGELFF. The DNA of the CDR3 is TGCGCCAGCAGTTCGGGGGCAGGTTGGGAAATCACCGGGGAGCTGTTTTTT.

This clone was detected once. CDR3 nucleotides: TGTGCCAGCACCCCTATGGGACAGGGGTACACCGGGGAGCTGTTTTTT. This codes for CASTPMGQGYTGELFF. The J gene is TRBJ2-2, the V gene TRBV7-8; 10 nucleotides match TRBD1. This CDR3 region has 16 residues. The V gene's germline CDR1 is SGHVS and CDR2 FQNEAQ. Losses at the gene ends were 7 bases for V and 3 bases for J; bases not matched to a gene: 8.

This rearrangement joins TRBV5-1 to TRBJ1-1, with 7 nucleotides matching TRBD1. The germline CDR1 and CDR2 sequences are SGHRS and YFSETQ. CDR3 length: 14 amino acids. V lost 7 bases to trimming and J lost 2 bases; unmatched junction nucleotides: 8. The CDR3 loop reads CASYSGTANTEAFF. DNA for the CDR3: TGCGCCAGCTACTCCGGGACAGCAAACACTGAAGCTTTCTTT.

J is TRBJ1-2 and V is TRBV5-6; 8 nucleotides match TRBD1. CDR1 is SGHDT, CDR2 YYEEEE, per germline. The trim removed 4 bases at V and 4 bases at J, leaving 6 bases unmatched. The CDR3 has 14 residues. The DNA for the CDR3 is TGTGCCAGCAGCCCCGGACAGGGTCTCTATGGCTACACCTTC. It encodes CASSPGQGLYGYTF.